This TCR beta chain emerged from a study of T cell responses to AZD1222 COVID-19 vaccine. Study-wide points: Spike-specific TCR depth and breadth grew after two AZD1222 doses. Clonal diversity may have been underestimated, and the donors were mostly white British, with more females than males.

The method was immunoSEQ multiplex PCR; TCRdb's version includes in-frame clones alone and lacks a portion of them. Found here are about 110,000 clones, about 90% of them singletons; the top ten hold around 20%. Of note for this clone: As yet, its antigen is unknown.

Germline CDR1 and CDR2: SGHTA and FQGNSA. The CDR3 is 13 amino acids. Trimming pared 4 bases from V and 8 bases from J, leaving 15 bases between. The rearrangement uses TRBV7-2 and TRBJ2-7, with D hard to call. The sequencing here drew on peripheral blood, taken on day 0 of AZD1222 vaccination. This receptor was taken from an adult in good health. CDR3 bases: TGTGCCAGCAGCTCTCGGCACGGATCCAAGCAGTACTTC. This sequence encodes CASSSRHGSKQYF.